The 22 T cell receptor beta chains reported below all come from one sample, sequenced in a study of graft-versus-host responses after intestinal transplantation. The antigens for these receptors are not known. Libraries were prepared by immunoSEQ multiplex PCR; TCRdb keeps only in-frame clonotypes and omits some of them. This sample has 80,000 to 90,000 clones, with almost 90% found just once. This specimen consisted of unstimulated CD4+ T cells sorted from spleen or lymph node cells, obtained before intestinal transplant. Receptor source: a human donor who received an intestinal transplant.

J is TRBJ1-4 and V is TRBV5-4; D might be TRBD1 (5 bases). The CDR3 consists of 17 residues. Germline values: CDR1 SGHNT, CDR2 YYREEE (reference sequence). Trimming took off 4 bases at V and 7 bases at J, with 23 bases between the two ends. The DNA of the CDR3 is TGTGCCAGCAGCACCATCGGGGGTTCGGCTCCGGGTGAAAAACTGTTTTTT. This sequence encodes CASSTIGGSAPGEKLFF.

The chain is built from TRBV14 and TRBJ1-3; D call uncertain. V dropped 6 bases and J dropped 1 base, with 10 bases sitting between them. CDR1 is SGHDN and CDR2 is FVKESK in the germline V gene. This CDR3 contains 14 residues. This chain's CDR3 is CASSRQRSGNTIYF. CDR3 in DNA: TGTGCCAGCAGTCGTCAGAGGTCTGGAAACACCATATATTTT.

The V and J genes are TRBV4-1 and TRBJ1-4, with a tentative D call TRBD1 (6 bases). This CDR3 has 16 residues. Germline CDR1 MGHRA, CDR2 YSYEKL. Deletions cut 3 bases from V and 7 bases from J, with 18 bases between. CDR3 region: CASSQEGGGRSEKLFF. As DNA, the CDR3 is TGCGCCAGCAGCCAGGAGGGAGGGGGTCGGAGTGAAAAACTGTTTTTT.

CDR3 sequence reads: CASSLVGRGGRSYEQYF. The CDR3 region has the DNA TGTGCCAGCAGCTTAGTGGGGCGTGGGGGCCGTTCCTACGAGCAGTACTTC. The genes are TRBV7-2 and TRBJ2-7; tentatively, D is TRBD1 (6 bases). CDR1 and CDR2 (germline): SGHTA, FQGNSA. The CDR3 covers 17 residues. The germline V and J ends were trimmed by 1 base and 1 base, with 17 bases remaining between them.

The chain links TRBV6-5 to TRBJ1-4; possible D gene TRBD1, 5 bases. This CDR3 has 14 residues. The ends were cut back, 2 bases at V and 8 bases at J, with 12 bases in the middle. Per the germline V gene, CDR1 is MNHEY and CDR2 is SVGAGI. CDR3 in amino acids: CASSYGGVKEKLFF. The CDR3, as DNA: TGTGCCAGCAGTTACGGAGGGGTAAAGGAAAAACTGTTTTTT.

This chain joins TRBV27 and TRBJ1-5, with 7 bases matching TRBD1. Trimming removed 5 bases from V and 2 bases from J; junction bases left unmatched: 3. This CDR3 contains 14 residues. The germline gives CDR1 MNHEY, CDR2 SMNVEV (reference sequence). The CDR3 coding sequence is TGTGCCAGCAGTGCCGGGACAGGCAATCAGCCCCAGCATTTT. Residues: CASSAGTGNQPQHF.

The chain has TRBV6-5 and TRBJ2-3; 8 bases are a match to TRBD1. Germline values: CDR1 MNHEY, CDR2 SVGAGI. The CDR3 sequence is 14 residues long. The V segment lost 7 bases and the J segment 2 bases; nucleotides outside the gene matches: 5. The CDR3 nucleotides read TGTGCCAGCACAGGGACAGGACCCACAGATACGCAGTATTTT. Translated: CASTGTGPTDTQYF.

This chain links TRBV7-2 with TRBJ2-3; 8 bases map to TRBD1. Germline V lookup: CDR1 SGHTA, CDR2 FQGNSA. The length of the CDR3 is 15 residues. V shed 4 bases, J shed 1 base, and the junction held 4 bases outside the gene matches. This CDR3 is CASSSRTGRTDTQYF. In DNA, the CDR3 is TGTGCCAGCAGCTCCAGGACAGGGCGCACAGATACGCAGTATTTT. Full variable domain (outside the CDR3, taken from reference TRBV7-2 and TRBJ2-3): GAGVSQSPSNKVTEKGKDVELRCDPISGHTALYWYRQSLGQGLEFLIYFQGNSAPDKSGLPSDRFSAERTGGSVSTLTIQRTQQEDSAVYLCASSSRTGRTDTQYFGPGTRLTVL.

In its sample, this clone was seen a few times. This chain uses TRBV5-4 with TRBJ2-7; 10 bases match TRBD2. The germline gives CDR1 SGHNT, CDR2 YYREEE (reference sequence). The CDR3 extends over 15 amino acids. J lost 2 bases, V lost 4 bases, and 6 bases had no gene match. The CDR3: CASSVGLAQPYEQYF. CDR3 sequence (DNA): TGTGCCAGCAGCGTGGGACTAGCGCAACCCTACGAGCAGTACTTC.

In its sample, this clone was seen once. The gene calls are TRBV7-3 and TRBJ2-7, with a tentative D call TRBD1 (6 bases). Trimming left V 4 bases short and J 0 bases short, with 7 bases between. Germline V gene lookup returns CDR1 SGHTA and CDR2 FQGTGA. CDR3 length: 13 residues. The CDR3 spells CASSWDNSYEQYF. Here the CDR3 DNA reads TGTGCCAGCAGCTGGGACAACTCCTACGAGCAGTACTTC.

V usage is TRBV10-3 and J usage is TRBJ1-1; possible D gene TRBD1, 5 bases. The V gene's germline CDR1 is ENHRY and CDR2 SYGVKD. With 2 bases removed from V and 5 bases from J, the gap between germline ends came to 21 bases. The CDR3 has 17 amino acids. CDR3 protein: CAISEPLGGRDGTEAFF. CDR3 bases: TGTGCCATCAGTGAGCCCCTGGGGGGGAGGGATGGGACTGAAGCTTTCTTT.

The chain links TRBV6-1 to TRBJ1-3; D is undetermined. V dropped 3 bases and J dropped 0 bases, with 6 bases sitting between them. In germline, CDR1 is MNHNS, CDR2 SASEGT. The CDR3 runs to 14 residues. Written as DNA, the CDR3 is TGTGCCAGCAGTGAGGGCAACTCTGGAAACACCATATATTTT. Encoded protein: CASSEGNSGNTIYF.

J is TRBJ2-5 and V is TRBV5-1, with D possibly TRBD2 on 7 matching bases. This CDR3 contains 15 residues. V lost 0 bases and J lost 1, with 10 bases in between. Germline loops: CDR1 SGHRS, CDR2 YFSETQ. For the CDR3, the DNA is TGCGCCAGCAGCTTGGACGGGGGGCTCCAAGAGACCCAGTACTTC. It codes for CASSLDGGLQETQYF.

V gene TRBV10-1 combines with J gene TRBJ2-1; D gene unclear. The V end lost 6 bases, the J end lost 9 bases, and 15 bases lay between the germline ends. The CDR3 is 13 residues long. CDR1 and CDR2 from the germline V gene are WNHNN and SYGVQD (reference sequence). CDR3 in DNA: TGCGCCAGCAGCGAGGATCCGACGGGTGAGCAGTTCTTC. Protein product: CASSEDPTGEQFF.

The rearrangement links TRBV2 to TRBJ2-5; 10 bases fit TRBD2. The trim removed 7 bases at V and 4 bases at J, leaving 6 bases unmatched. CDR3 length: 14 residues. The germline V gene has CDR1 SNHLY and CDR2 FYNNEI. The CDR3 DNA reads as TGTGCCAGCAACCCTAGCGGGGGCGCAGAGACCCAGTACTTC. Residues: CASNPSGGAETQYF.

The chain recombines TRBV5-1 with TRBJ1-3, with D possibly being TRBD1 (5 bases). CDR3 length: 15 amino acids. Trimming removed 0 bases at V and 8 bases at J, with 15 bases between. CDR1 SGHRS and CDR2 YFSETQ come from the germline V gene. The CDR3 coding sequence is TGCGCCAGCAGCTTGGCCCAGGCCAGGGTGGACACCATATATTTT. Its translation is CASSLAQARVDTIYF.

The J gene is TRBJ1-2, the V gene TRBV7-9, with 9 bases identical to TRBD1. The germline V gene has CDR1 SEHNR and CDR2 FQNEAQ (reference sequence). The CDR3 extends over 14 amino acids. V lost 4 bases and J lost 8; bases outside the gene matches: 8. The CDR3 region has the DNA TGTGCCAGCAGCTACGGGACAGGGAACGGCGGCTACACCTTC. Translated, it gives CASSYGTGNGGYTF.

This chain joins TRBV2 and TRBJ2-1; 10 nucleotides agree with TRBD2. The CDR3 runs 16 residues. Germline lookup yields CDR1 SNHLY and CDR2 FYNNEI. J was trimmed by 2 bases and V by 4 bases; bases with no gene match: 5. The chain's CDR3 is CASSVLLAGPYNEQFF. DNA of the CDR3: TGTGCCAGCAGTGTCCTACTAGCGGGGCCCTACAATGAGCAGTTCTTC. The complete variable domain, with remaining parts taken from reference TRBV2 and TRBJ2-1, reads EPEVTQTPSHQVTQMGQEVILRCVPISNHLYFYWYRQILGQKVEFLVSFYNNEISEKSEIFDDQFSVERPDGSNFTLKIRSTKLEDSAMYFCASSVLLAGPYNEQFFGPGTRLTVL.

The chain uses TRBV20-1 and TRBJ1-1; tentative D call: TRBD1 (5 bases). Trimming left V 6 bases short and J 7 bases short, with 12 bases between. This CDR3 has 11 residues. Germline CDR1 reads DFQATT; CDR2 reads SNEGSKA (reference sequence). CDR3: CSAKKTVEAFF. DNA of the CDR3: TGCAGTGCAAAGAAGACAGTTGAAGCTTTCTTT.

This clone was counted a single time. V gene TRBV27 combines with J gene TRBJ1-5, with 8 positions matching TRBD1. The CDR3 has 14 residues. The J segment lost 4 bases and the V segment lost 5 bases, leaving 4 bases of the junction unmatched. Germline CDR1 is MNHEY and CDR2 is SMNVEV (reference sequence). DNA of the CDR3: TGTGCCAGCAGTCGTAACAGGGGGAATCAGCCCCAGCATTTT. Its protein product is CASSRNRGNQPQHF.

The chain is built from TRBV6-5 and TRBJ1-5; the match to TRBD1 covers 9 bases. The V gene's germline CDR1 is MNHEY and CDR2 SVGAGI. The CDR3 is 13 amino acids. V lost 8 bases, J lost 7 bases, and 6 bases stayed unmatched. CDR3 DNA: TGTGCCAGCCGGGACAGGGTGGGCCAGCCCCAGCATTTT. This gives the protein CASRDRVGQPQHF.

In its sample, this clone was seen a few times. The genes are TRBV5-1 and TRBJ2-7; TRBD1 matches at 9 bases. The CDR3 length is 12 residues. V trimming: 7 bases; J trimming: 7 bases; junction bases outside the gene matches: 6. From germline, CDR1 is SGHRS and CDR2 YFSETQ. The CDR3 sequence: CASGTGMGEQYF. The DNA of the CDR3 is TGCGCCAGCGGGACAGGGATGGGGGAGCAGTACTTC.